This T cell receptor beta chain was recovered during a study of blood T cell repertoires in COVID-19. V was clipped by 2 bases and J by 5 bases, with 10 bases between them. The CDR3 is 14 amino acids. In germline, CDR1 is SGDLS, CDR2 YYNGEE. Here immunoSEQ multiplex PCR was the method, and the copy in TCRdb shows in-frame clones only, minus some. The table shows about 270,000 clones, with about 91% occurring only once. The sample was PBMCs or T cells enriched from blood (not recorded which). The gene calls are TRBV9 and TRBJ1-4, with D uncertain. The clonotype originates from a man aged 35 to 55 who had been exposed to COVID-19. As DNA, the CDR3 is TGTGCCAGCAGCGTCGACTTCGGGAATGAAAAACTGTTTTTT. Encoded protein: CASSVDFGNEKLFF.